The 10 T cell receptor beta chains below come from one sample, sequenced in a study of cytomegalovirus exposure and HLA in healthy donors. PCR employed 60 Vbeta and 13 Jbeta primers. Method: immunoSEQ multiplex PCR; TCRdb's copy keeps in-frame clones and lacks some. The sample comprises about 170,000 clones, roughly 80% of which are singletons, and approximately 2.2% rests with the top ten. The sample consisted of PBMCs. Source of these receptors: a male donor in good health and CMV-seronegative.

This clone was seen a single time. The V gene is TRBV5-6, the J gene TRBJ1-1, with a weak D call TRBD1 (6 bases). This CDR3 spans 13 amino acids. Germline V gene lookup returns CDR1 SGHDT and CDR2 YYEEEE. V lost 3 bases and J lost 4, with 10 bases in between. CDR3: CASSSTGSTEAFF. The CDR3 region has the DNA TGTGCCAGCAGCTCTACAGGGAGCACTGAAGCTTTCTTT.

J is TRBJ2-4 and V is TRBV19; 8 nucleotides line up with TRBD1. CDR1 is LNHDA and CDR2 is SQIVND in the germline V gene (reference sequence). There are 16 residues in the CDR3. The V gene end was trimmed by 1 base and the J gene end by 8 bases; junction bases not matched to a gene: 10. CDR3 bases: TGTGCCAGTAGTATAGGGGCAGGGGGCAGGTGGGACATTCAGTACTTC. Amino acid sequence: CASSIGAGGRWDIQYF.

This chain uses TRBV28 with TRBJ1-5; D gene uncertain. V was clipped by 6 bases and J by 7 bases, with 19 bases between them. There are 15 residues in the CDR3. Per germline, CDR1 MDHEN and CDR2 SYDVKM. The CDR3 DNA sequence: TGTGCCAGCAGCACCCCAGCGAGCAGCTGGCAGCCCCAGCATTTT. It translates to CASSTPASSWQPQHF.

This chain links TRBV27 with TRBJ2-3; 11 nucleotides agree with TRBD2. The CDR3 spans 16 residues. V dropped 3 bases and J dropped 4; count of bases not matched to a gene: 6. Germline V CDR1 and CDR2: MNHEY, SMNVEV (reference sequence). CDR3: CASSFKGTSGSDTQYF. The CDR3 coding sequence is TGTGCCAGCAGTTTCAAAGGGACTAGCGGATCAGATACGCAGTATTTT.

V and J are TRBV4-1 and TRBJ1-5; unclear D gene. There are 16 residues in the CDR3. Germline CDR1 reads MGHRA; CDR2 reads YSYEKL. V was clipped by 3 bases and J by 0 bases, with 12 bases between them. CDR3 protein: CASSQQVADSNQPQHF. The CDR3 DNA sequence: TGCGCCAGCAGCCAGCAAGTGGCGGATAGCAATCAGCCCCAGCATTTT.

This rearrangement joins TRBV6-1 to TRBJ2-4; 8 bases are shared with TRBD1. The V segment lost 11 bases and the J segment 5 bases; nucleotides outside the gene matches: 8. The CDR3 totals 13 residues. The germline V gene has CDR1 MNHNS and CDR2 SASEGT. DNA for the CDR3: TGTGCCGGCAAAGGGACAGGAGAAAACATTCAGTACTTC. Translated, it gives CAGKGTGENIQYF.

The CDR3 sequence: CAISDPGLTYYEQYF. The CDR3 DNA reads as TGTGCCATCAGTGACCCGGGACTGACGTACTACGAGCAGTACTTC. V and J are TRBV10-3 and TRBJ2-7; the D gene is possibly TRBD2 (6 bases). This CDR3 spans 15 amino acids. Germline values: CDR1 ENHRY, CDR2 SYGVKD. Trimming pared 3 bases from V and 3 bases from J, leaving 15 bases between.

This chain connects TRBV5-1 to TRBJ2-1; 8 bases fit TRBD2. This CDR3 is 15 amino acids long. With 1 base clipped from V and 2 bases from J, the junction kept 2 bases outside the gene matches. CDR1 and CDR2 from the germline V gene are SGHRS and YFSETQ. In nucleotides, the CDR3 is TGCGCCAGCAGCTTGTCGGGGGGGCCCTACAATGAGCAGTTCTTC. It translates to CASSLSGGPYNEQFF.

V usage is TRBV2 and J usage is TRBJ2-5, with TRBD2 identical over 7 bases. The CDR3 contains 14 residues. Germline trimming cut 1 base from V and 9 bases from J; bases unmatched to any gene: 8. Germline CDR1 is SNHLY and CDR2 is FYNNEI. CDR3 residues: CASSEVDRGGAQYF. In nucleotides, the CDR3 is TGTGCCAGCAGTGAAGTCGATAGGGGAGGGGCCCAGTACTTC.

This chain joins TRBV11-2 and TRBJ2-5, with 7 nucleotides matching TRBD2. The V segment lost 6 bases and the J segment 0 bases; nucleotides outside the gene matches: 4. The CDR3 sequence is 14 residues long. Germline CDR1 is SGHAT and CDR2 is FQNNGV. CDR3 nucleotides: TGTGCCAGCAGGCTAGCGGAACACCAAGAGACCCAGTACTTC. Encoded protein: CASRLAEHQETQYF.